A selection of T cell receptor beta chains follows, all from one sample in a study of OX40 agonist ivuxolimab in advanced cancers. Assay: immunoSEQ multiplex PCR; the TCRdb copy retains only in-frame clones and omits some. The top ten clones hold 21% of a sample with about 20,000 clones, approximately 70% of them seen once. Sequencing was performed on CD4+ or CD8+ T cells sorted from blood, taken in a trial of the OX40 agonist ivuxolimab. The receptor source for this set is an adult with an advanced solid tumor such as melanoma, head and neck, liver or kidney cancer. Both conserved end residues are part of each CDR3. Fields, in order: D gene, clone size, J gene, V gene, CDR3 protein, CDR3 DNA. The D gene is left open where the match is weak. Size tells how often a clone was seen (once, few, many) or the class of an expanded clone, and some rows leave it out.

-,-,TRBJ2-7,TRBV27,CASSFFRRGPYEQYF,TGTGCCAGCAGTTTCTTTCGGCGGGGGCCCTACGAGCAGTACTTC
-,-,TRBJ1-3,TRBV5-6,CASSFPGWGNTIYF,TGTGCCAGCAGCTTCCCAGGCTGGGGAAACACCATATATTTT
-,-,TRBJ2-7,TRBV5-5,CASSLSLADSGEQYF,TGTGCCAGCAGCTTATCCCTCGCGGACTCGGGCGAGCAGTACTTC
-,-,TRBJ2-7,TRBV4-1,CASSQGGSFGYEQYF,TGCGCCAGCAGCCAAGGAGGAAGTTTCGGCTACGAGCAGTACTTC
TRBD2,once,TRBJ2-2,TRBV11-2,CASSRLAGNTGELFF,TGTGCCAGCAGCCGACTAGCGGGAAATACCGGGGAGCTGTTTTTT
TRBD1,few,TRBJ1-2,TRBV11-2,CASSSTGADGYTF,TGTGCCAGCAGCTCGACAGGGGCTGATGGCTACACCTTC
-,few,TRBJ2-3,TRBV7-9,CASSLDSGPTDTQYF,TGTGCCAGCAGCTTGGACAGCGGGCCTACAGATACGCAGTATTTT
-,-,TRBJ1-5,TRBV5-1,CASSPGWGSNQPQHF,TGCGCCAGCAGCCCGGGCTGGGGTAGCAATCAGCCCCAGCATTTT
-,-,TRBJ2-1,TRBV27,CASSLYGRPYYNEQFF,TGTGCCAGCAGTTTATACGGCAGACCATATTACAATGAGCAGTTCTTC
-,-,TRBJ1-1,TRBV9,CASSDTVGNTEAFF,TGTGCCAGCAGCGATACAGTGGGGAACACTGAAGCTTTCTTT
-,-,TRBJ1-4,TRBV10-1,CASSGRRGSEKLFF,TGCGCCAGCAGTGGAAGAAGGGGGAGTGAAAAACTGTTTTTT
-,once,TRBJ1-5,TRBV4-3,CASSQDRGLNQPQHF,TGCGCCAGCAGCCAAGATCGGGGACTCAATCAGCCCCAGCATTTT
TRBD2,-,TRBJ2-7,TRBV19,CASSSETSGVYEQYF,TGTGCCAGTAGTTCCGAGACTAGCGGGGTATACGAGCAGTACTTC
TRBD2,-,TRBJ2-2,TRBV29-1,CSVGTSGPTGELFF,TGCAGCGTCGGGACTAGCGGGCCGACCGGGGAGCTGTTTTTT
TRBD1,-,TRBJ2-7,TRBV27,CASSLYGRGTYEQYF,TGTGCCAGCAGTTTATATGGCAGGGGGACGTACGAGCAGTACTTC
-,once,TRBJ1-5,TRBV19,CASSIGQYSNQPQHF,TGTGCCAGTAGTATAGGGCAGTATAGCAATCAGCCCCAGCATTTT
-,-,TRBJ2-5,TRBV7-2,CASSLNREETQYF,TGTGCCAGCAGCCTCAACAGGGAAGAGACCCAGTACTTC
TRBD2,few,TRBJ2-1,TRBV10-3,CAISGTSGPRYDEQFF,TGTGCCATCAGTGGGACTAGCGGGCCCAGGTATGATGAGCAGTTCTTC
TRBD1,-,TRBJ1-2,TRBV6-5,CASSLWTGDGYTF,TGTGCCAGCAGTCTCTGGACAGGGGACGGCTACACCTTC
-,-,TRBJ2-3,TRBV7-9,CASSFDTQYF,TGTGCCAGCAGCTTCGATACGCAGTATTTT
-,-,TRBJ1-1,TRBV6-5,CASSYSDGPTEAFF,TGTGCCAGCAGTTACTCGGACGGACCCACTGAAGCTTTCTTT
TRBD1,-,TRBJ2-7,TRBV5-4,CASSGTGQGAYEQYF,TGTGCCAGCAGCGGGACGGGACAGGGGGCCTACGAGCAGTACTTC
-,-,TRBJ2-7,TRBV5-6,CASSLDRVPYEQYF,TGTGCCAGCAGCTTGGACAGGGTCCCCTACGAGCAGTACTTC
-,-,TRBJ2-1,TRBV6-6,CASSYSPNSYNEQFF,TGTGCCAGCAGTTACTCCCCTAACTCCTACAATGAGCAGTTCTTC
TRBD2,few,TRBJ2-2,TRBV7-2,CASSSGLAGVNTGELFF,TGTGCCAGCAGCTCGGGACTAGCGGGGGTGAACACCGGGGAGCTGTTTTTT
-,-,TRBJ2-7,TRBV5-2,CASSFMPAGDYEQYF,TGTGCCAGCAGCTTCATGCCAGCAGGAGACTACGAGCAGTACTTC
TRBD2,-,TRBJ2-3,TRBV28,CASSSRGLTQTSGSTDTQYF,TGTGCCAGCAGTTCCCGCGGCTTGACCCAGACTAGCGGGAGCACAGATACGCAGTATTTT
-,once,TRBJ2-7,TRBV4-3,CASSLTSGAYEQYF,TGCGCCAGCAGCCTCACCTCCGGGGCCTACGAGCAGTACTTC
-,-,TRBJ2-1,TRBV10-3,CAISRTDNNEQFF,TGTGCCATCAGCCGGACAGATAACAATGAGCAGTTCTTC
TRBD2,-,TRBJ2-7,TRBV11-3,CASSPAGEMWEQYF,TGTGCCAGCAGCCCAGCGGGGGAGATGTGGGAGCAGTACTTC
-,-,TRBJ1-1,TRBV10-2,CASSGGPMNTEAFF,TGCGCCAGCAGTGGGGGTCCGATGAACACTGAAGCTTTCTTT
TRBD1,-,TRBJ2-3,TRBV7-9,CASRDRQGPTDTQYF,TGTGCCAGCAGGGACCGACAGGGACCCACAGATACGCAGTATTTT
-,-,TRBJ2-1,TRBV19,CATRDWINEQFF,TGTGCCACCAGGGACTGGATTAATGAGCAGTTCTTC
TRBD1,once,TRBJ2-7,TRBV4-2,CASSQEAGGRYEQYF,TGTGCCAGCAGCCAAGAGGCAGGGGGTCGGTACGAGCAGTACTTC
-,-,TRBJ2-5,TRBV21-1,CASSSRASGTQGLETQYF,TGTGCCAGCAGCTCCCGTGCTTCCGGGACTCAGGGACTCGAGACCCAGTACTTC
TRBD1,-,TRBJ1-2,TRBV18,CASSPPAQGSGVLYGYTF,TGTGCCAGCTCACCACCGGCACAGGGGTCCGGGGTGCTGTATGGCTACACCTTC
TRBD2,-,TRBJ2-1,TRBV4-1,CASSLQLAGKLNEQFF,TGCGCCAGCAGCCTACAACTAGCGGGGAAACTCAATGAGCAGTTCTTC
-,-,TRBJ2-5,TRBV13,CASSLSTARTIQETQYF,TGTGCCAGCAGCTTATCTACAGCGAGGACTATCCAAGAGACCCAGTACTTC
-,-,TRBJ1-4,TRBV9,CASSEQGGREKLFF,TGTGCCAGCAGCGAACAGGGTGGTCGGGAAAAACTGTTTTTT
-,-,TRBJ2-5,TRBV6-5,CASSYSGPRGETQYF,TGTGCCAGCAGTTACTCCGGCCCCCGGGGAGAGACCCAGTACTTC
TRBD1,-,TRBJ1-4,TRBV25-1,CASSERGTDENINEKLFF,TGTGCCAGCAGTGAAAGAGGGACAGACGAAAACATTAATGAAAAACTGTTTTTT
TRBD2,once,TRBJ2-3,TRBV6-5,CASSYSAAGYTDTQYF,TGTGCCAGCAGTTACTCTGCAGCGGGGTACACAGATACGCAGTATTTT
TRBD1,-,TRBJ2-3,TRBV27,CAALGGDRVDTQYF,TGTGCCGCCCTAGGGGGTGACAGGGTTGATACGCAGTATTTT
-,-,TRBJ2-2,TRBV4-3,CASGGATGELFF,TGCGCCAGCGGGGGGGCCACCGGGGAGCTGTTTTTT
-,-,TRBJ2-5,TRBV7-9,CASSPVTGYQETQYF,TGTGCCAGCAGCCCAGTCACAGGGTACCAAGAGACCCAGTACTTC
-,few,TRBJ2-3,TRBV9,CASSGARGDTQYF,TGTGCCAGCAGCGGGGCGAGGGGCGATACGCAGTATTTT